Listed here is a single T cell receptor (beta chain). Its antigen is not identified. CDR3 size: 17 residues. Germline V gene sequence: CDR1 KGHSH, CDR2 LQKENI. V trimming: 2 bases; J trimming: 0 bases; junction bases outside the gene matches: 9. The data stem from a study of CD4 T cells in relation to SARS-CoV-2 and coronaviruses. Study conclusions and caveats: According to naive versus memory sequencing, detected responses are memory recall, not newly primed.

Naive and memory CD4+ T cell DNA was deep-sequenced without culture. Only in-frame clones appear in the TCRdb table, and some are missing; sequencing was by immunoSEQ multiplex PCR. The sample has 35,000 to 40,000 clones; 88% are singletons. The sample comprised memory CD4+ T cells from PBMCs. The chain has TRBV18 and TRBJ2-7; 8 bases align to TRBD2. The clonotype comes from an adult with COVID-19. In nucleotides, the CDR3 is TGTGCCAGCTCACCAAATCCGGGAGGGATAGGCTCCTACGAGCAGTACTTC. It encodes CASSPNPGGIGSYEQYF.